These 32 T cell receptor beta chains originate from one sample sequenced in a study of CD8 T cells in ankylosing spondylitis. Overall study results and limits: Characteristic of ankylosing spondylitis blood, it appeared, was a TCR beta motif comprising fewer than 10 highly homologous variants.

TCRdb used MiXCR to reprocess the 5' RACE reads, holding one entry per CDR3 protein. The table records about 450,000 distinct CDR3 sequences, about 25% of them present only once. Their specific antigens are unknown. Sequencing used blood, either unsorted or a sorted T cell fraction (not recorded which). All receptors derive from a male donor with ankylosing spondylitis.

The chain couples TRBV20-1 to TRBJ2-5; TRBD2 matches at 8 bases. V lost 6 bases, J lost 5 bases, and 8 bases stayed unmatched. CDR1 and CDR2 (germline): DFQATT, SNEGSKA (reference sequence). This CDR3 comprises 13 residues. The CDR3 DNA follows: TGCAGTGCCCCCCGGACTAGCCGGGAGACCCAGTACTTC. This sequence encodes CSAPRTSRETQYF.

V gene TRBV10-3 combines with J gene TRBJ2-5, with unresolved D. V lost 2 bases and J 2 bases, leaving 3 bases between the germline ends. CDR1 and CDR2 (germline): ENHRY, SYGVKD. This CDR3 contains 12 residues. CDR3 residues: CAISELQETQYF. The CDR3 coding sequence is TGTGCCATCAGTGAGCTACAAGAGACCCAGTACTTC.

This clonotype was counted a few times. The chain is built from TRBV20-1 and TRBJ1-2; D perhaps matches TRBD1 (6 bases). This CDR3 comprises 13 residues. CDR1 DFQATT and CDR2 SNEGSKA come from the germline V gene (reference sequence). With 0 bases removed from V and 4 bases from J, the gap between germline ends came to 9 bases. Written as DNA, the CDR3 is TGCAGTGCTAGAGATGACAGGACCTATGGCTACACCTTC. This sequence encodes CSARDDRTYGYTF.

The V and J genes are TRBV25-1 and TRBJ2-3, with D hard to call. The CDR3 length is 15 residues. V was cut by 3 bases and J by 3 bases, with 13 bases left in between. Germline assignment: CDR1 MGHDK and CDR2 SYGVNS. The CDR3 DNA reads TGTGCCAGCAGTGAGGCCGCGGTGAGGACAGATACGCAGTATTTT. It translates to CASSEAAVRTDTQYF.

CDR3: CASSLDRASGELFF. CDR3 coding DNA: TGCGCCAGCAGCTTGGACCGGGCGAGCGGGGAGCTGTTTTTT. V is TRBV5-1 and J is TRBJ2-2; the D is unclear. The CDR3 has 14 amino acids. Trimming removed 0 bases from V and 7 bases from J, with 10 bases in between. CDR1 SGHRS and CDR2 YFSETQ come from the germline V gene.

This clonotype was found many times. The CDR3, as DNA: TGCGCCAGCAGCGGGACCCACAACACCGGGGAGCTGTTTTTT. Protein: CASSGTHNTGELFF. This chain uses TRBV5-1 with TRBJ2-2; possibly TRBD1 or TRBD2 for D (5 bases each). Germline V gives CDR1 SGHRS, CDR2 YFSETQ. V shed 4 bases and J shed 2 bases, with 9 bases lying between them. CDR3 size: 14 residues.

This sequence joins TRBV2 and TRBJ2-1, with D maybe TRBD2 (6 bases). V was pared by 6 bases and J by 7 bases, with 13 bases between. The V gene's germline CDR1 is SNHLY and CDR2 FYNNEI. The CDR3 contains 13 residues. CDR3 coding DNA: TGTGCCAGCAGGGCGGGACTCGGAAATGAGCAGTTCTTC. It is translated as CASRAGLGNEQFF.

The J gene is TRBJ2-2, the V gene TRBV30; possible D gene TRBD1, 5 bases. V lost 8 bases and J lost 4, with 14 bases in between. The CDR3 is 13 amino acids. The germline V gene encodes CDR1 GTSNPN and CDR2 SVGIG (reference sequence). CDR3 in amino acids: CAGHPWGTGELFF. The CDR3 region has the DNA TGTGCCGGACATCCATGGGGCACCGGGGAGCTGTTTTTT.

This clonotype was seen more than once but under ten times. CDR3 in amino acids: CASSQGQGARGYTF. The CDR3 region has the DNA TGTGCCAGCAGCCAGGGACAGGGGGCAAGAGGCTACACCTTC. The V gene is TRBV27, the J gene TRBJ1-2, with TRBD1 identical over 12 bases. Germline CDR1 and CDR2: MNHEY and SMNVEV (reference sequence). V gave up 6 bases and J gave up 8 bases; unmatched junction bases: 7. The CDR3 has 14 residues.

The chain links TRBV2 to TRBJ1-1; possibly TRBD1 for D (5 bases). Per the germline V gene, CDR1 is SNHLY and CDR2 is FYNNEI. The CDR3 spans 14 residues. Trimming removed 7 bases at V and 6 bases at J, with 18 bases between. The CDR3 DNA follows: TGTGCCAGCACTCAGAGTACAGGCAGGGCTGAAGCTTTCTTT. Protein sequence: CASTQSTGRAEAFF.

The V gene is TRBV12-3 or TRBV12-4, the J gene TRBJ2-2; the D call may be TRBD1 or TRBD2 (5 bases each). V lost 5 bases and J 7 bases, leaving 17 bases between the germline ends. The CDR3 contains 15 residues. As DNA, the CDR3 is TGTGCCAGCAGTCCCCGGGGCCCTCGGGGCGGGGAGCTGTTTTTT. Protein sequence: CASSPRGPRGGELFF.

This clonotype was recorded a few times. The chain has TRBV7-8 and TRBJ2-1; 9 nucleotides match TRBD2. The V and J ends lost 4 bases and 7 bases, in that order; junction bases with no gene match: 14. Germline-derived CDR1 and CDR2 are SGHVS and FQNEAQ. This CDR3 contains 17 residues. The CDR3 DNA reads as TGTGCCAGCAGCTCACCCCGCGGCGGGAGGGCCAAGAATGAGCAGTTCTTC. Translation: CASSSPRGGRAKNEQFF.

This clonotype was recorded a few times. The V gene is TRBV12-3 or TRBV12-4, the J gene TRBJ2-2, with D uncertain. V gave up 1 base and J gave up 4 bases, with 10 bases separating them. CDR3 length: 15 amino acids. Written as DNA, the CDR3 is TGTGCCAGCAGTTTAGTTGGGGTGGGCACCGGGGAGCTGTTTTTT. Translating gives CASSLVGVGTGELFF.

The chain has TRBV5-1 and TRBJ2-2; TRBD2 aligns across 7 bases. Per the germline V gene, CDR1 is SGHRS and CDR2 is YFSETQ. Trimming cost V 4 bases and J 0 bases; bases outside gene matches: 12. The CDR3 runs to 18 residues. The chain's CDR3 is CASSAGGVGGANTGELFF. The CDR3 coding sequence is TGCGCCAGCAGCGCTGGGGGGGTCGGCGGGGCGAACACCGGGGAGCTGTTTTTT.

This clonotype was picked up a small number of times. The chain has TRBV12-3 or TRBV12-4 and TRBJ1-3; D is perhaps TRBD1 (6 bases). The CDR3 is made up of 13 amino acids. Trimming shortened V by 1 base and J by 9 bases, and 10 bases separated the two germline ends. The CDR3 DNA follows: TGTGCCAGCAGTTTAGGCGACAGGAGCACCATATATTTT. Its protein product is CASSLGDRSTIYF.

This clonotype was recorded a few times. The V call is TRBV5-1, the J call TRBJ1-1; D may be TRBD1 (5 bases). V was trimmed by 4 bases and J by 4 bases, leaving 14 bases between them. The germline V gene encodes CDR1 SGHRS and CDR2 YFSETQ. The CDR3 spans 14 residues. Here the CDR3 reads CASSKTVGGTEAFF. The CDR3 DNA reads TGCGCCAGCAGCAAGACAGTGGGAGGCACTGAAGCTTTCTTT.

The V gene is TRBV24-1, the J gene TRBJ1-2, with no clear D. V gave up 1 base and J gave up 0 bases, with 11 bases separating them. CDR3 length: 16 amino acids. Germline loops: CDR1 KGHDR, CDR2 SFDVKD. DNA for the CDR3: TGTGCCACCAGTGATTTTGAGGGAATCCCTAACTATGGCTACACCTTC. Translation: CATSDFEGIPNYGYTF.

This clonotype appeared a few times. The V call is TRBV28, the J call TRBJ2-1; 14 nucleotides agree with TRBD2. Germline V CDR1 and CDR2: MDHEN, SYDVKM. J was trimmed by 8 bases and V by 4 bases; bases with no gene match: 7. CDR3 size: 16 residues. This chain's CDR3 is CASSSAGTSGRHEQFF. In DNA, the CDR3 is TGTGCCAGCAGTTCGGCCGGGACTAGCGGGAGACATGAGCAGTTCTTC.

This clonotype was observed a handful of times. The rearrangement links TRBV29-1 to TRBJ2-2, with 8 bases that match TRBD1. V was clipped by 4 bases and J by 4 bases; unmatched bases: 5. This CDR3 region has 14 residues. The germline V gene encodes CDR1 SQVTM and CDR2 ANQGSEA. The CDR3 DNA follows: TGCAGCGTTGGGACAGGGCTCAGCACCGGGGAGCTGTTTTTT. This codes for CSVGTGLSTGELFF.

The chain couples TRBV7-2 to TRBJ2-5, with 11 bases that match TRBD2. The trim removed 6 bases at V and 1 base at J, leaving 4 bases unmatched. Germline values: CDR1 SGHTA, CDR2 FQGNSA. The CDR3 loop spans 15 amino acids. CDR3: CASSRTSGPQETQYF. CDR3 nucleotide sequence: TGTGCCAGCAGTCGGACTAGCGGGCCCCAAGAGACCCAGTACTTC.

The gene calls are TRBV12-3 or TRBV12-4 and TRBJ1-1; perhaps TRBD1 as D (5 bases). Trimming shortened V by 6 bases and J by 0 bases, and 11 bases separated the two germline ends. This CDR3 contains 14 residues. The CDR3: CASRSGTVNTEAFF. Written as DNA, the CDR3 is TGTGCCAGCAGATCCGGGACGGTGAACACTGAAGCTTTCTTT.

V usage is TRBV6-1 and J usage is TRBJ1-1; no definite D call. The V and J ends lost 2 bases and 1 base respectively, with 11 bases between them. The CDR3 spans 15 residues. Germline CDR1 is MNHNS and CDR2 is SASEGT. The CDR3, as DNA: TGTGCCAGCAGTGAAAGTTTAGCTTGGAACACTGAAGCTTTCTTT. The encoded protein is CASSESLAWNTEAFF.

The genes are TRBV7-2 and TRBJ2-7; possible D gene TRBD1, 6 bases. The V gene lost 4 bases and the J gene lost 3 bases, with 13 bases spanning the gap. Germline loops: CDR1 SGHTA, CDR2 FQGNSA. The CDR3 loop spans 14 amino acids. CDR3 loop: CASSSKTGSYEQYV. The CDR3 DNA sequence: TGTGCCAGCAGCTCCAAGACAGGCAGCTACGAGCAGTACGTC.

The chain employs TRBV18 and TRBJ1-5; D uncertain. The CDR3 sequence is 15 residues long. From germline, CDR1 is KGHSH and CDR2 LQKENI. V lost 3 bases and J lost 4, with 13 bases in between. The CDR3 is CASSPEGMENQPQHF. DNA of the CDR3: TGTGCCAGCTCACCGGAGGGCATGGAAAATCAGCCCCAGCATTTT.

This clonotype was detected a few times. V gene TRBV28 combines with J gene TRBJ1-5; D call uncertain. Germline V gives CDR1 MDHEN, CDR2 SYDVKM. This CDR3 region has 12 residues. Trimming stripped 3 bases from V and 10 bases from J, with 10 bases between. CDR3 coding DNA: TGTGCCAGCAGTTTGCGGTCCAGACCCCAGCATTTT. This encodes CASSLRSRPQHF. The whole variable domain, remainder taken from reference TRBV28 and TRBJ1-5, is DVKVTQSSRYLVKRTGEKVFLECVQDMDHENMFWYRQDPGLGLRLIYFSYDVKMKEKGDIPEGYSVSREKKERFSLILESASTNQTSMYLCASSLRSRPQHFGDGTRLSIL.

This clonotype was seen a few times. V gene TRBV10-2 combines with J gene TRBJ2-5, with a possible D match to TRBD2 (5 bases). The germline V gene has CDR1 WSHSY and CDR2 SAAADI. The V and J ends lost 3 bases and 5 bases respectively, with 19 bases between them. The CDR3 totals 16 residues. CDR3 bases: TGCGCCAGCAGTGATGGAGTTAGCGCTCACGGGGAGACCCAGTACTTC. Its protein is CASSDGVSAHGETQYF.

The J gene is TRBJ1-3, the V gene TRBV7-9; D is perhaps TRBD1 (5 bases). The length of the CDR3 is 13 residues. From germline, CDR1 is SEHNR and CDR2 FQNEAQ (reference sequence). Trimming stripped 2 bases from V and 3 bases from J, with 5 bases between. CDR3 sequence (DNA): TGTGCCAGCAGCTTACAGGGTGGAAACACCATATATTTT. Amino acid sequence: CASSLQGGNTIYF.

The chain combines TRBV11-2 with TRBJ2-3; 10 bases are shared with TRBD2. The junction had 14 bases not matched to a gene; V was cut back by 5 bases and J by 0 bases. The V gene's germline CDR1 is SGHAT and CDR2 FQNNGV. The CDR3 covers 19 residues. The CDR3 region has the DNA TGTGCCAGCAGCCGCCTAACCCCGACTAGCGGGCAAAGCACAGATACGCAGTATTTT. Translated: CASSRLTPTSGQSTDTQYF.

This chain joins TRBV9 and TRBJ1-1, with TRBD1 matching over 7 bases. The germline CDR1 and CDR2 sequences are SGDLS and YYNGEE. This CDR3 has 13 amino acids. The ends lost 0 bases at V and 7 bases at J; junction bases unmatched: 3. The DNA of the CDR3 is TGTGCCAGCAGCGTAGGACAGGGACTTGAAGCTTTCTTT. Residues: CASSVGQGLEAFF.

This clonotype has only a few counts. The V and J genes are TRBV5-6 and TRBJ2-5; D call uncertain. The CDR3 spans 11 residues. The V gene lost 4 bases and the J gene lost 7 bases, with 8 bases spanning the gap. CDR1 and CDR2 from the germline V gene are SGHDT and YYEEEE. The CDR3 DNA reads TGTGCCAGCAGCGGGTTTGGGACCCAGTACTTC. Amino acids: CASSGFGTQYF. The full variable domain, its missing parts supplied by reference TRBV5-6 and TRBJ2-5, is DAGVTQSPTHLIKTRGQQVTLRCSPKSGHDTVSWYQQALGQGPQFIFQYYEEEERQRGNFPDRFSGHQFPNYSSELNVNALLLGDSALYLCASSGFGTQYFGPGTRLLVL.

This clonotype turned up a few times. The rearrangement uses TRBV6-1 and TRBJ2-7; 7 bases map to TRBD1. V was clipped by 5 bases and J by 7 bases; unmatched bases: 8. There are 13 residues in the CDR3. CDR1 is MNHNS, CDR2 SASEGT, per germline. As DNA, the CDR3 is TGTGCCAGCAGTCCTAGACAGGGCGGGGAGCAGTACGTC. Encoded protein: CASSPRQGGEQYV.

This clonotype has only a few counts. This rearrangement joins TRBV11-2 to TRBJ2-2; 11 bases align to TRBD2. This CDR3 is built from 15 residues. Germline V CDR1 and CDR2: SGHAT, FQNNGV. J gave up 7 bases and V 5 bases, and 6 bases lay outside the gene matches. CDR3 loop: CASSPGLAGYGELFF. The CDR3 region has the DNA TGTGCCAGCAGCCCTGGACTAGCGGGTTACGGGGAGCTGTTTTTT.